The 27 T cell receptor beta chains listed next were all sequenced from one sample in a study of blood T cell repertoires in COVID-19. The data were produced by immunoSEQ multiplex PCR, yet TCRdb's version contains in-frame clones alone and is incomplete. The data contain over 65,000 clones, 80% to 90% of them seen just once; the ten biggest clones take up under 6%. The sample was peripheral blood. The source of these receptors is a man aged 45 to 65 with active COVID-19.

The chain is built from TRBV11-1 and TRBJ1-1; possible D gene TRBD1, 5 bases. Germline CDR1 and CDR2: SGHAT and FQDESV (reference sequence). The CDR3 covers 13 residues. The germline V and J ends were trimmed by 3 bases and 7 bases, with 12 bases remaining between them. CDR3 nucleotides: TGTGCCAGCAGCTTTTCAGGGCCGGATGAAGCTTTCTTT. This translates into CASSFSGPDEAFF.

The chain combines TRBV28 with TRBJ2-7; 7 nucleotides agree with TRBD1. Germline V gene lookup returns CDR1 MDHEN and CDR2 SYDVKM. Germline trimming cut 6 bases from V and 5 bases from J; bases unmatched to any gene: 13. There are 15 residues in the CDR3. In nucleotides, the CDR3 is TGTGCCAGCAGCCCAGCCGGCCAAGGGGGCGACGAGCAGTACTTC. It codes for CASSPAGQGGDEQYF.

The chain couples TRBV7-2 to TRBJ2-5; D unresolved. CDR1 is SGHTA, CDR2 FQGNSA, per germline. Trimming took 2 bases from V and 5 from J, leaving 12 bases between them. The CDR3 has 14 residues. CDR3 sequence: CASSLFASVETQYF. In DNA form, the CDR3 reads TGTGCCAGCAGCTTATTTGCTTCGGTGGAGACCCAGTACTTC.

The chain employs TRBV18 and TRBJ1-1, with 7 nucleotides matching TRBD1. With V trimmed by 3 bases and J by 0 bases, 4 bases remained unmatched. Germline V CDR1 and CDR2: KGHSH, LQKENI. CDR3 length: 15 amino acids. The CDR3 region has the DNA TGTGCCAGCTCACCGGGACAGAACATGAACACTGAAGCTTTCTTT. It yields the protein CASSPGQNMNTEAFF. Supplemented by reference TRBV18 and TRBJ1-1, the full variable domain reads NAGVMQNPRHLVRRRGQEARLRCSPMKGHSHVYWYRQLPEEGLKFMVYLQKENIIDESGMPKERFSAEFPKEGPSILRIQQVVRGDSAAYFCASSPGQNMNTEAFFGQGTRLTVV.

This sequence joins TRBV20-1 and TRBJ2-5, with D tentatively TRBD1 (7 bases). Germline lookup yields CDR1 DFQATT and CDR2 SNEGSKA (reference sequence). This CDR3 is built from 13 residues. Trimming removed 3 bases from V and 2 bases from J, with 10 bases in between. The CDR3: CSASPGGQETQYF. In nucleotides, the CDR3 is TGCAGTGCTAGTCCAGGGGGGCAAGAGACCCAGTACTTC.

The chain uses TRBV2 and TRBJ1-2; D unclear. Germline CDR1 SNHLY, CDR2 FYNNEI. V lost 2 bases and J 5 bases, leaving 9 bases between the germline ends. This CDR3 is 13 amino acids long. In DNA, the CDR3 is TGTGCCAGCAGTGAATCACGGGATTATGGCTACACCTTC. Encoded protein: CASSESRDYGYTF.

This clone was counted once. This chain connects TRBV28 to TRBJ1-2, with D hard to call. Germline V gene data show CDR1 as MDHEN and CDR2 as SYDVKM. The germline V and J ends were trimmed by 2 bases and 0 bases, with 10 bases remaining between them. This CDR3 is built from 15 residues. CDR3: CASSLGPLANYGYTF. The CDR3 DNA sequence: TGTGCCAGCAGTTTAGGGCCCCTGGCTAACTATGGCTACACCTTC.

The chain joins TRBV4-1 to TRBJ1-5; D is ambiguous. CDR1 is MGHRA, CDR2 YSYEKL, per germline. The V gene lost 0 bases and the J gene lost 5 bases, with 11 bases spanning the gap. This CDR3 is 15 amino acids long. CDR3 region: CASSQDHVSHQPQHF. As DNA, the CDR3 is TGCGCCAGCAGCCAAGATCATGTTTCCCATCAGCCCCAGCATTTT.

This rearrangement joins TRBV7-8 to TRBJ2-1, with 7 bases that match TRBD2. Trimming cost V 1 base and J 0 bases; bases outside gene matches: 3. Germline CDR1 and CDR2: SGHVS and FQNEAQ. CDR3 length equals 16 residues. The chain's CDR3 is CASSLGSGGSYNEQFF. The CDR3 DNA reads as TGTGCCAGCAGCTTAGGCTCGGGAGGCTCCTACAATGAGCAGTTCTTC.

V and J are TRBV28 and TRBJ2-7; possibly TRBD2 for D (7 bases). The germline gives CDR1 MDHEN, CDR2 SYDVKM. There are 13 residues in the CDR3. Trimming shortened V by 3 bases and J by 4 bases, and 10 bases separated the two germline ends. CDR3 region: CASSFGGRYEQYF. CDR3 sequence (DNA): TGTGCCAGCAGTTTCGGGGGGCGTTACGAGCAGTACTTC.

The rearrangement joins TRBV28 to TRBJ2-7, with a weak D call TRBD2 (5 bases). V was pared by 2 bases and J by 1 base, with 9 bases between. Germline-derived CDR1 and CDR2 are MDHEN and SYDVKM. The CDR3 spans 14 residues. Written as DNA, the CDR3 is TGTGCCAGCAGTTTAGCGGGTCCATCCTACGAGCAGTACTTC. Amino acid sequence: CASSLAGPSYEQYF.

This rearrangement joins TRBV19 to TRBJ1-2; D remains ambiguous. V lost 2 bases, J lost 4 bases, and 8 bases lay in between. CDR1 and CDR2 from the germline V gene are LNHDA and SQIVND (reference sequence). The CDR3 loop spans 13 amino acids. The CDR3 sequence: CASSISRGYGYTF. Here the CDR3 DNA reads TGTGCCAGTAGTATAAGTCGGGGCTATGGCTACACCTTC. The whole variable domain, filled in from reference TRBV19 and TRBJ1-2, reads DGGITQSPKYLFRKEGQNVTLSCEQNLNHDAMYWYRQDPGQGLRLIYYSQIVNDFQKGDIAEGYSVSREKKESFPLTVTSAQKNPTAFYLCASSISRGYGYTFGSGTRLTVV.

CDR3 coding DNA: TGTGCCAGCAGCTTCGCAGGGTTTTCCGGGGAGCTGTTTTTT. Amino acids: CASSFAGFSGELFF. The chain uses TRBV11-3 and TRBJ2-2, with D possibly matching TRBD1 (5 bases). V dropped 3 bases and J dropped 6 bases, with 11 bases sitting between them. Germline CDR1 is SGHNT and CDR2 is YENEEA. This CDR3 is 14 amino acids long.

In nucleotides, the CDR3 is TGTGCCAGCAGCCCCGGTCCCTTCTCCGGTGGCACTGAAGCTTTCTTT. Its protein is CASSPGPFSGGTEAFF. The genes are TRBV5-4 and TRBJ1-1; no firm D call. This CDR3 has 16 amino acids. Trimming shortened V by 4 bases and J by 4 bases, and 20 bases separated the two germline ends. Germline V gene lookup returns CDR1 SGHNT and CDR2 YYREEE (reference sequence).

The CDR3 DNA is TGTGCCAGCAGTTCGGGGGGGAGGGCCGAAATTTCCAATGAGCAGTTCTTC. Translated, it gives CASSSGGRAEISNEQFF. This rearrangement joins TRBV28 to TRBJ2-1; the match to TRBD2 covers 8 bases. This CDR3 is 17 amino acids long. V gave up 4 bases and J gave up 6 bases; unmatched junction bases: 14. CDR1 MDHEN and CDR2 SYDVKM come from the germline V gene.

For this clone: One end of the junction fails to match germline, which may point to a read error. V is TRBV7-9 and J is TRBJ2-5, with TRBD1 matching 7 bases. Germline-derived CDR1 and CDR2 are SEHNR and FQNEAQ (reference sequence). The CDR3 covers 17 residues. The CDR3: CASNLLDRPGMEETQYF. The DNA for the CDR3 is TGTGCCAGCAACTTACTGGACAGGCCGGGAATGGAAGAGACCCAGTACTTC.

This clone was found a few times. The chain uses TRBV14 and TRBJ2-7, with 8 bases identical to TRBD2. CDR3 length equals 17 residues. V lost 9 bases and J lost 2; bases outside the gene matches: 18. From germline, CDR1 is SGHDN and CDR2 FVKESK. The CDR3 spells CARTIIAGPPSPYEQYF. The CDR3 DNA sequence: TGTGCCAGGACAATAATAGCGGGACCACCTTCCCCCTACGAGCAGTACTTC.

The J gene is TRBJ2-1, the V gene TRBV5-1; 10 bases agree with TRBD2. Germline V gene sequence: CDR1 SGHRS, CDR2 YFSETQ. The CDR3 length is 16 residues. Losses at the gene ends were 3 bases for V and 7 bases for J; bases not matched to a gene: 10. The CDR3 reads CASSSASGGAQNEQFF. The CDR3 DNA is TGCGCCAGCAGCTCCGCCAGCGGGGGGGCCCAGAATGAGCAGTTCTTC.

The chain is built from TRBV7-6 and TRBJ2-3; no reliable D call. Per germline, CDR1 SGHVS and CDR2 FNYEAQ. This CDR3 is 15 amino acids long. V lost 5 bases to trimming and J lost 0 bases, with 12 bases between them. Here the CDR3 reads CASSASGVSTDTQYF. The CDR3 DNA follows: TGTGCCAGCAGCGCGAGTGGTGTTAGCACAGATACGCAGTATTTT.

J is TRBJ2-3 and V is TRBV2, with TRBD2 matching 9 bases. The germline CDR1 and CDR2 sequences are SNHLY and FYNNEI. This CDR3 is 17 amino acids long. Trimming removed 5 bases from V and 2 bases from J; junction bases left unmatched: 11. CDR3 sequence (DNA): TGTGCCAGCAGTTACCCTAACCTAGCGGGAATCACAGATACGCAGTATTTT. It translates to CASSYPNLAGITDTQYF.

V gene TRBV5-5 combines with J gene TRBJ2-1, with 8 bases aligning to TRBD2. V gave up 7 bases and J gave up 3 bases; unmatched junction bases: 15. Germline assignment: CDR1 SGHKS and CDR2 YYEKEE (reference sequence). The CDR3 is made up of 17 amino acids. For the CDR3, the DNA is TGTGCCAGCGGCGCACCACCGGCGGGGGGTGACTACAATGAGCAGTTCTTC. Translation gives CASGAPPAGGDYNEQFF. Variable domain in full (rest from reference TRBV5-5 and TRBJ2-1): DAGVTQSPTHLIKTRGQQVTLRCSPISGHKSVSWYQQVLGQGPQFIFQYYEKEERGRGNFPDRFSARQFPNYSSELNVNALLLGDSALYLCASGAPPAGGDYNEQFFGPGTRLTVL.

This clone was detected only once. The CDR3 region has the DNA TGTGCCAGCAGTTTATCGTCGGTTGCAGATACGCAGTATTTT. It codes for CASSLSSVADTQYF. The V call is TRBV27, the J call TRBJ2-3; D is uncertain. V was shortened by 0 bases and J by 4 bases, with 8 bases between the two germline ends. The germline CDR1 and CDR2 sequences are MNHEY and SMNVEV (reference sequence). The CDR3 length is 14 residues.

V usage is TRBV5-6 and J usage is TRBJ1-2; possible D gene TRBD1, 5 bases. From germline, CDR1 is SGHDT and CDR2 YYEEEE. V was clipped by 5 bases and J by 5 bases, with 10 bases between them. The CDR3 contains 12 residues. The CDR3 is CASRAQEYGYTF. DNA of the CDR3: TGTGCCAGCAGGGCACAGGAATATGGCTACACCTTC.

The chain carries TRBV29-1 and TRBJ1-2; 8 bases align to TRBD1. This CDR3 is built from 13 residues. After removal of 4 bases from V and 3 bases from J, the junction contained 4 bases not matched to a gene. Germline V CDR1 and CDR2: SQVTM, ANQGSEA. The CDR3 is CSVAGGLDYGYTF. The CDR3 DNA is TGCAGCGTTGCAGGGGGCCTGGACTATGGCTACACCTTC.

The chain joins TRBV5-6 to TRBJ2-1, with a weak D call TRBD2 (6 bases). Per the germline V gene, CDR1 is SGHDT and CDR2 is YYEEEE. Trimming pared 2 bases from V and 15 bases from J, leaving 18 bases between. This CDR3 spans 13 amino acids. In DNA form, the CDR3 reads TGTGCCAGCAGCTTTGAACCGGGACTGCGTCCGTTCTTC. It specifies CASSFEPGLRPFF.

The gene calls are TRBV19 and TRBJ1-2, with 9 bases identical to TRBD1. From germline, CDR1 is LNHDA and CDR2 SQIVND (reference sequence). V shed 7 bases, J shed 3 bases, and the junction held 6 bases outside the gene matches. The CDR3 spans 14 residues. This CDR3 is CASTIDRGDYGYTF. CDR3 DNA: TGTGCCAGTACCATTGACAGGGGGGACTATGGCTACACCTTC.

The chain is built from TRBV7-2 and TRBJ1-2; the match to TRBD1 covers 11 bases. J lost 8 bases, V lost 6 bases, and 11 bases had no gene match. The CDR3 has 15 residues. Germline V gene lookup returns CDR1 SGHTA and CDR2 FQGNSA. The CDR3 spells CASSYYGQGAEGYTF. The CDR3 bases are TGTGCCAGCAGTTACTACGGACAGGGGGCTGAAGGCTACACCTTC.